The TCR beta chain under discussion was sequenced for a study of blood T cell repertoires in COVID-19. At the level of the study: Acute and convalescent COVID-19 specimens originated in the United States, Italy and Spain. Sources were T cells, B-cell-depleted T cells, or PBMCs; the material itself was cDNA or gDNA.

Profiled with immunoSEQ multiplex PCR; TCRdb holds only in-frame clones, not every one. The sample holds 150,000 to 200,000 clones; around four fifths are singletons and the top ten take approximately 3%. The TCR sequence derives from a man between 65 and 85 years old with acute or convalescent COVID-19. Input material: peripheral blood.

The CDR3 protein is CASSLGYYYEQYF. The CDR3 DNA is TGTGCCAGCAGCTTGGGCTATTACTACGAGCAGTACTTC. V is TRBV7-3 and J is TRBJ2-7; no clear D gene. Germline V gene sequence: CDR1 SGHTA, CDR2 FQGTGA. CDR3 length: 13 residues. V was clipped by 3 bases and J by 3 bases, with 9 bases between them.